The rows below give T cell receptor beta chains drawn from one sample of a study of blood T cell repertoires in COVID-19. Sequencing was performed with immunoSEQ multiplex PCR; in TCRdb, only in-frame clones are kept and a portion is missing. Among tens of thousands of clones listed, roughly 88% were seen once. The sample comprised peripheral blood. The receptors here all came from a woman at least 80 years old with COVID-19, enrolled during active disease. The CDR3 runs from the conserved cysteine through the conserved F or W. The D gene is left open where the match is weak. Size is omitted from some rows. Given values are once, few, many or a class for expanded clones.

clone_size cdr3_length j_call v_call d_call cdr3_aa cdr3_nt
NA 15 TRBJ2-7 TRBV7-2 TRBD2 CASSPAGGARYEQYF TGTGCCAGCAGCCCAGCGGGGGGGGCTAGGTACGAGCAGTACTTC
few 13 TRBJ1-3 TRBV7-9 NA CAISEGSGNTIYF TGTGCCATCTCAGAGGGCTCTGGAAACACCATATATTTT
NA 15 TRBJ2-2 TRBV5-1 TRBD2 CASSQTGGNTGELFF TGCGCCAGCAGCCAAACGGGGGGGAACACCGGGGAGCTGTTTTTT
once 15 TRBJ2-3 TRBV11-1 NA CASSFSWGPTDTQYF TGTGCCAGCAGCTTCAGCTGGGGGCCCACAGATACGCAGTATTTT
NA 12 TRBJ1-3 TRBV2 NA CASSIQGNTIYF TGTGCCAGCAGCATACAGGGAAACACCATATATTTT
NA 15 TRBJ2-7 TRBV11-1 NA CASSLGTAISYEQYF TGTGCCAGCAGCTTAGGGACTGCGATTTCCTACGAGCAGTACTTC
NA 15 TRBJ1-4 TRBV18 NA CASSPQTGVGEKLFF TGTGCCAGCTCACCACAGACGGGTGTGGGTGAAAAACTGTTTTTT
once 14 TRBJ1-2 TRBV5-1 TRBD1 CASSLGQGGYGYTF TGCGCCAGCAGCTTGGGACAGGGAGGCTATGGCTACACCTTC
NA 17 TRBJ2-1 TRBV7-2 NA CASSERGKLPANNEQFF TGTGCCAGCAGCGAGCGAGGGAAACTCCCGGCGAACAATGAGCAGTTCTTC
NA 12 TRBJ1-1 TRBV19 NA CASQFENTEAFF TGTGCCAGTCAGTTCGAAAACACTGAAGCTTTCTTT
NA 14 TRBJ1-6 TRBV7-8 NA CASSLDRNYSPLHF TGTGCCAGCAGCTTAGACAGGAACTATTCACCCCTCCACTTT
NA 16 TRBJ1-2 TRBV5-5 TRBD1 CASSSDRGLGYYGYTF TGTGCCAGCAGCTCTGACAGGGGTTTGGGGTACTATGGCTACACCTTC
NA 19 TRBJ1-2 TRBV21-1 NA CASSVRGPGQENTNYGYTF TGTGCCAGCAGCGTCCGAGGGCCGGGACAGGAGAATACTAACTATGGCTACACCTTC
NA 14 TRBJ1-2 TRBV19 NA CASRRAGDTYGYTF TGTGCCAGTCGACGGGCAGGGGACACCTATGGCTACACCTTC
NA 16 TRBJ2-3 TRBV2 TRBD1 CASRQRPGQGTDTQYF TGTGCCAGCAGACAAAGACCGGGACAGGGCACAGATACGCAGTATTTT
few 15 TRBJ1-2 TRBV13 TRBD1 CASSLQQGARYGYTF TGTGCCAGCAGCTTACAACAGGGGGCTAGGTATGGCTACACCTTC
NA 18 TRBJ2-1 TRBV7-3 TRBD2 CASSLLSGGSSSYNEQFF TGTGCCAGCAGCTTACTTAGCGGGGGTTCTAGCTCCTACAATGAGCAGTTCTTC
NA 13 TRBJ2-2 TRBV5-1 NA CASRPGITGELFF TGCGCCAGCAGGCCAGGGATAACCGGGGAGCTGTTTTTT
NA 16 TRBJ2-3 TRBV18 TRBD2 CASSPILAGGSDTQYF TGTGCCAGCTCACCAATCCTAGCGGGGGGGTCAGATACGCAGTATTTT
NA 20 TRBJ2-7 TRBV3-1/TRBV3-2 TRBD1 CASSQVPPGAGQGVPYEQYF TGTGCCAGCAGCCAAGTTCCGCCGGGGGCTGGACAGGGGGTGCCCTACGAGCAGTACTTC